Each of the 2 T cell receptor beta chains below was sequenced from the same sample in a study of identical twins. From the 5' RACE reads, TCRdb called clonotypes with MiXCR, one entry per CDR3 protein. The repertoire holds 400,000 to 500,000 distinct CDR3 sequences, with roughly 18% as singletons. The sequencing input was naive T cells sorted from blood. These receptors all stem from a man between 45 and 60 years old in good health.

In its sample, this clonotype was seen many times. The chain combines TRBV28 with TRBJ2-1, with TRBD2 identical over 10 bases. Germline assignment: CDR1 MDHEN and CDR2 SYDVKM. V gave up 3 bases and J gave up 4 bases; unmatched junction bases: 6. CDR3 length equals 16 residues. The CDR3 sequence is CASSFASGGPYNEQFF. The CDR3 DNA reads TGTGCCAGCAGTTTCGCTAGCGGGGGTCCTTACAATGAGCAGTTCTTC. The full variable domain, rest sourced from reference TRBV28 and TRBJ2-1, is DVKVTQSSRYLVKRTGEKVFLECVQDMDHENMFWYRQDPGLGLRLIYFSYDVKMKEKGDIPEGYSVSREKKERFSLILESASTNQTSMYLCASSFASGGPYNEQFFGPGTRLTVL.

This clonotype was counted between two and nine times. The gene calls are TRBV12-3 or TRBV12-4 and TRBJ2-5; the D is unclear. The CDR3 extends over 13 amino acids. Trimming left V 3 bases short and J 5 bases short, with 10 bases between. The CDR3 DNA reads TGTGCCAGCAGTTTCCCGGCGGCTGAGACCCAGTACTTC. Its translation is CASSFPAAETQYF.